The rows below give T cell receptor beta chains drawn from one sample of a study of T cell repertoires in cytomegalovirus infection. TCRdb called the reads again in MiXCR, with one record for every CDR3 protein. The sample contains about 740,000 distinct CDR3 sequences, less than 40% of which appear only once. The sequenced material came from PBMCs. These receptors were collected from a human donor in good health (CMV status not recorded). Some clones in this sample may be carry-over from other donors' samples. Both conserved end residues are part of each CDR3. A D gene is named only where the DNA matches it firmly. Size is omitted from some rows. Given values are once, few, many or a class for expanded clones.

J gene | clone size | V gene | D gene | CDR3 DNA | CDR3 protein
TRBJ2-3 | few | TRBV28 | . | TGTGCCAGCAGTCCCCGATGGGGGGCCAGGGGCACAGATACGCAGTATTTT | CASSPRWGARGTDTQYF
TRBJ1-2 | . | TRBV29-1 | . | TGCAGCGTTGGCGAACGAGGGGTCATCGCTTCCTACGGCTACACCTTC | CSVGERGVIASYGYTF
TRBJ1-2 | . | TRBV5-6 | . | TGTGCCAGCAGCCATAGGACAGCTGGCTATGGCTACACCTTC | CASSHRTAGYGYTF
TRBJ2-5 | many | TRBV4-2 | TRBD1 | TGTGCCAGCAGCCAAGCTGGGGGGACAGGGGTGGAGACCCAGTACTTC | CASSQAGGTGVETQYF
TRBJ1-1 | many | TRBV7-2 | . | TGTGCCAGCTGGGGACTCACTGAAGCTTTCTTT | CASWGLTEAFF
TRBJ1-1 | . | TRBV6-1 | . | TGTGCCAGCAGTGAGTTGTTACAATTGAACACTGAAGCTTTCTTT | CASSELLQLNTEAFF
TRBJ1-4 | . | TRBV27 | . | TGTGCCAGCAGTCCAATTTGGGAGGAAAGAGAAAAACTGTTTTTT | CASSPIWEEREKLFF
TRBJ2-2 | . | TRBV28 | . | TGTGCCAGCAGTTTCCCTTCCCCCCGCGGGGCCCCGAACACCGGGGAGCTGTTTTTT | CASSFPSPRGAPNTGELFF
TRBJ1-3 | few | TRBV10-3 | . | TGTGCCATCAGTGAGAAAGGTTGGCAGGCTGGAAACACCATATATTTT | CAISEKGWQAGNTIYF
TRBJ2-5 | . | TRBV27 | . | TGTGCCAGCCGCTCCTTCAGGGGTAGCGGACACCAAGAGACCCAGTACTTC | CASRSFRGSGHQETQYF
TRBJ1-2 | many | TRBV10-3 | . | TGTGCCATCAGTGAGTCGAAACATATTAATGGCTACACCTTC | CAISESKHINGYTF
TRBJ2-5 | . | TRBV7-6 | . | TGTGCCAGCAGCCGCGCAGGGGCAAACCAAGAGACCCAGTACTTC | CASSRAGANQETQYF
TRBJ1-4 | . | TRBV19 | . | TGTGCCAGTAGTTCCCAGGGACGCGGTAATGAAAAACTGTTTTTT | CASSSQGRGNEKLFF
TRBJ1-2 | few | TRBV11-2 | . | TGTGCCAGCAGCCCTATGAGGGGGAGAGATGGCTACACCTTC | CASSPMRGRDGYTF
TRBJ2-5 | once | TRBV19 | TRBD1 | TGTGCCAGTAGTATAGGAGGGGGCCAAGAGACCAAGTACTTC | CASSIGGGQETKYF
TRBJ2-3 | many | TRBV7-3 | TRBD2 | TGTGCCAGCAGCGCTGGCGGGGGGGCGACAGATACGCAGTATTTT | CASSAGGGATDTQYF
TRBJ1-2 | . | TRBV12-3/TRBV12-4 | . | TGTGCCAGCAGCCCTGGCAGAGTCTATGGCTACACCTTC | CASSPGRVYGYTF
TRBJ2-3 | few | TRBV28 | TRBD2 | TGTGCCAGCAGTAGCAGGACTAGCGCCACAGATACGCAGTATTTT | CASSSRTSATDTQYF
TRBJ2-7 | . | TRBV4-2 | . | TGTGCCTGGGCCCGGACCAGCTCCTACGAGCAGTACTTC | CAWARTSSYEQYF
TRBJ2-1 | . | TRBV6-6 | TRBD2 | TGTGCCAGCAGTTACTCGGGGGAGGGTACAGGTGAGCAGTTCTTC | CASSYSGEGTGEQFF
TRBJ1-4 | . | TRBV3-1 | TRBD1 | TGCGCCAGCAGCCAGTACGAGACAGGGCTTCCCACAACTAATGAAAAACTGTTTTTT | CASSQYETGLPTTNEKLFF
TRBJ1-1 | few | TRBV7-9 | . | TGTGCCAGCAGCTTTAGCATCGTAACGAACACTGAAGCTTTCTTT | CASSFSIVTNTEAFF
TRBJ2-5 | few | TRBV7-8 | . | TGTGCCAGCAGTCCGACGCAGGGTGAAGAGACCCAGTACTTC | CASSPTQGEETQYF
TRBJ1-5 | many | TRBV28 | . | TGTGCCAGCAGTGGGGCCGGGGACCCTCAGCCCCAGCATTTT | CASSGAGDPQPQHF
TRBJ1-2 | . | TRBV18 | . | TGTGCCAGCTCACCACCCACGGCAGGGCTTAACTATGGCTACACCTTC | CASSPPTAGLNYGYTF
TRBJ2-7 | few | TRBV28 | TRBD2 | TGTGCCAGCAGTCCCCCCGGTATGACTAGCGGGGCTATCTCCTACGAGCAGTACTTC | CASSPPGMTSGAISYEQYF
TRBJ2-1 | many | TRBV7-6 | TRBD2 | TGTGCCAGTCAACTAGCGGACGGGTACAATGAGCAGTTCTTC | CASQLADGYNEQFF
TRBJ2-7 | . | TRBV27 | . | TGTGCCAGCAGTTTAGGGGGTGTTGGCACCTACGAGCAGTACTTC | CASSLGGVGTYEQYF
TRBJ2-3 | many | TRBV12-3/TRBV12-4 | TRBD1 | TGTGCCAGCAGTATAATAGGGGGCGGCACAGATACGCAGTATTTT | CASSIIGGGTDTQYF
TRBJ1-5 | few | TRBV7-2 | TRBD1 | TGTGCCAGCAGCTTATCCGGGACAGAGGATCAGCCCCAGCATTTT | CASSLSGTEDQPQHF
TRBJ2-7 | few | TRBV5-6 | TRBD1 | TGTGCCAGCAGCGAACCGGGACAGGGGAAGCTTCAGCGTGGAATTAGCTCCTACGAGCAGTACTTC | CASSEPGQGKLQRGISSYEQYF
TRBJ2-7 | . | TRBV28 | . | TGTGCCAGCAGTCAACTAGGACACGAGCAGTACTTC | CASSQLGHEQYF
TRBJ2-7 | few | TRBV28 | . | TGTGCCAGCAAATGGGGCCTCTCCTACGAGCAGTACTTC | CASKWGLSYEQYF
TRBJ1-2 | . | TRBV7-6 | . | TGTGCCAGCAGCCCGGGGGCGACCTATGGCTACACCTTC | CASSPGATYGYTF
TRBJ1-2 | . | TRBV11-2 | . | TGTGCCAGCAGCTTAGTTGGGTCTCAGCTGGATGGCTACACCTTC | CASSLVGSQLDGYTF
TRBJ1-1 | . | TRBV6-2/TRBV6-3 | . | TGTGCCAGCATGTTACAGACGGTGAACACTGAAGCTTTCTTT | CASMLQTVNTEAFF
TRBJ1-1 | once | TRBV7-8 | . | TGTGCCAGCAAGGAGTCGAGGCGAACTGGGGCCACTGAAGCTTTCTTT | CASKESRRTGATEAFF
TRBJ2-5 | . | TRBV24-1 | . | TGTGCCACCAGTGATTCTCCGGGAGAGATCCAGTACTTC | CATSDSPGEIQYF
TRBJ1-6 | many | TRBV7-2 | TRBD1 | TGTGCCAGCAGCGAACAGGGGGCTTTACATTCACCCCTCCACTTT | CASSEQGALHSPLHF
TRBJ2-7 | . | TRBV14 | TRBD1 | TGTGCCAGCAGCCAACCGGGACAGGGTAGGTTCGAGCAGTACTTC | CASSQPGQGRFEQYF
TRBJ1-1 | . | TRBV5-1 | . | TGCGCCAGCAGCTGGACTTCCGTGAATACGGCTTTGAACACTGAAGCTTTCTTT | CASSWTSVNTALNTEAFF
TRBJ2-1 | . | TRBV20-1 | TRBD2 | TGCAGTGCTAGAGATCTTGGACTAGCGGGGGGGGTAGGGCCCTACAATGAGCAGTTCTTC | CSARDLGLAGGVGPYNEQFF
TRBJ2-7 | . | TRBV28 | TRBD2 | TGTGCCAGCAGCTGGGGGGCGGGAGGATCCTACGAGCAGTACTTC | CASSWGAGGSYEQYF
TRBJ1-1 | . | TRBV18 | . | TGTGCCAGCGCACCTCTCCAGGGAGGTGTGGACACTGAAGCTTTCTTT | CASAPLQGGVDTEAFF
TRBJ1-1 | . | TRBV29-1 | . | TGCAGCGTTGCTACTCCTATGAACACTGAAGCTTTCTTT | CSVATPMNTEAFF
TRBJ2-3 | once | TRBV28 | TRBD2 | TGTGCCAGCAGTCCGCGGGGGGTCGTAGATACGCAGTATTTT | CASSPRGVVDTQYF
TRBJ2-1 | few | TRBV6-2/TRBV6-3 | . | TGTGCCAGCAGAAGGACTTACAATGAGCAGTTCTTC | CASRRTYNEQFF
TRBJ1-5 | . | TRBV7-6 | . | TGTGCCAGCAGCTTAGCGGTAGGGGGGAATAATCAGCCCCAGCATTTT | CASSLAVGGNNQPQHF
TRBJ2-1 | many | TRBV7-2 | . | TGTGCCAGCAGCCCCGGGACTTACAATGAGCAGTTCTTC | CASSPGTYNEQFF
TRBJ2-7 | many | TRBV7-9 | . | TGTGCCAGCAGCTCCCTCGTAGCAGCCGAGCAGTACTTC | CASSSLVAAEQYF
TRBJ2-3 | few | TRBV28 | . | TGTGCCAGCAGTTTCGAAGACCGGGATACGCAGTATTTT | CASSFEDRDTQYF
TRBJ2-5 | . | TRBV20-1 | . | TGCAGTGCTAGTAAGAGTAGCGGCGATCTGTACCAAGAGACCCAGTACTTC | CSASKSSGDLYQETQYF
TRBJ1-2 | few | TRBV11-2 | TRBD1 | TGTGCCAGCAGCTTAGCCAGGACAGGCAACTATGGCTACACCTTC | CASSLARTGNYGYTF